The clone carrying this TCR beta chain was seen repeatedly, ten times or more. Its antigen is not known. The SP2 primer and nested alpha and beta constant region primers amplified ligated cDNA in four rounds. Blood and skin TCR RNA was reverse transcribed with alpha and beta constant primers. TCRdb reprocessed the 5' RACE reads via MiXCR and lists one record per CDR3 protein. The sample comprises 55,000 to 65,000 distinct CDR3 sequences, around 8% of which are singletons, and roughly 21% rests with the top ten. TCR cDNA received a 3' ligated oligonucleotide that carried a UMI. V lost 6 bases and J lost 9, with 15 bases in between. This CDR3 is built from 14 residues. The data were obtained in a study of naive and memory T cell subsets. Study-level results: This RNA-based method may be sensitive to activation-related transcript changes.

The rearrangement uses TRBV12-3 or TRBV12-4 and TRBJ1-6; the D is unclear. The origin of this receptor is a female donor in good health. Here the CDR3 DNA reads TGTGCCAGCAGCCGGGGTGGCGTCGGTTCACCCCTCCACTTT. This codes for CASSRGGVGSPLHF.